This T cell receptor beta chain was sequenced in a study of blood T cell repertoires in COVID-19. Study at large: Samples representing acute and convalescent COVID-19 were sourced from the United States, Italy and Spain. PBMCs, B-cell-depleted T cells, or T cells were the source of the cDNA or gDNA that made up the material.

As handled by the study authors: Counts of nucleated cells, estimated from reference gene primer amplification, were obtained. Libraries were prepared by immunoSEQ multiplex PCR; TCRdb keeps only in-frame clonotypes and omits some of them. The D gene and trimming were derived from the DNA, and the V and J assignments and clone size from that table. Of a few hundred thousand clones in the sample, roughly nine tenths were seen once. The sample comprised peripheral blood. The TCR originated in a woman aged 50 to 60 with acute or convalescent COVID-19.

The CDR3: CSVQGGNYGYTF. CDR3 nucleotides: TGCAGCGTACAGGGCGGTAATTATGGCTACACCTTC. The rearrangement links TRBV29-1 to TRBJ1-2, with D possibly matching TRBD1 (6 bases). The CDR3 sequence is 12 residues long. Trimming removed 6 bases from V and 5 bases from J, with 13 bases in between. Germline assignment: CDR1 SQVTM and CDR2 ANQGSEA.